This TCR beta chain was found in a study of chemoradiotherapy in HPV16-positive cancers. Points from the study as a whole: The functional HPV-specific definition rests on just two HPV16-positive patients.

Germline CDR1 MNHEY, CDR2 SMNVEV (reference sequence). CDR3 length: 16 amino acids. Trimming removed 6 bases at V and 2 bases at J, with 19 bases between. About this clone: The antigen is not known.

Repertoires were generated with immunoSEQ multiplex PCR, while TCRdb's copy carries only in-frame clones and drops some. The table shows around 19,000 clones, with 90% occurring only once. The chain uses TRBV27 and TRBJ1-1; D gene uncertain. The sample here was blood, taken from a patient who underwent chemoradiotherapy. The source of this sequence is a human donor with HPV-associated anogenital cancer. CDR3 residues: CASSPFGRLLNTEAFF. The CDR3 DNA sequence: TGTGCCAGCAGCCCTTTTGGACGCCTTCTAAACACTGAAGCTTTCTTT.